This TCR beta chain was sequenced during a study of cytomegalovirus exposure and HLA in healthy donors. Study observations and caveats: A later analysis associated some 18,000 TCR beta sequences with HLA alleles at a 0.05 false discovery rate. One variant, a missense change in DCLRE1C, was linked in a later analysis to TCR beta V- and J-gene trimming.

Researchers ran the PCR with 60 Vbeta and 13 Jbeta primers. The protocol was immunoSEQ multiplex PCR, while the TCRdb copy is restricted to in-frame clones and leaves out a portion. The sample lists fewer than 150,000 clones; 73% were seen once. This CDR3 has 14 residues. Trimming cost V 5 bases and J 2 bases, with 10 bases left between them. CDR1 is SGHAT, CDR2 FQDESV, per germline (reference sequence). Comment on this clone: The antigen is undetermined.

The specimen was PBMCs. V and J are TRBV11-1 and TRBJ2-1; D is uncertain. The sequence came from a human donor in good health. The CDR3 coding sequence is TGTGCCAGCAGCCCACCAGTGCCCTACAATGAGCAGTTCTTC. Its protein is CASSPPVPYNEQFF. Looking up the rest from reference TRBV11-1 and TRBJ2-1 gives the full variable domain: EAEVAQSPRYKITEKSQAVAFWCDPISGHATLYWYRQILGQGPELLVQFQDESVVDDSQLPKDRFSAERLKGVDSTLKIQPAELGDSAMYLCASSPPVPYNEQFFGPGTRLTVL.